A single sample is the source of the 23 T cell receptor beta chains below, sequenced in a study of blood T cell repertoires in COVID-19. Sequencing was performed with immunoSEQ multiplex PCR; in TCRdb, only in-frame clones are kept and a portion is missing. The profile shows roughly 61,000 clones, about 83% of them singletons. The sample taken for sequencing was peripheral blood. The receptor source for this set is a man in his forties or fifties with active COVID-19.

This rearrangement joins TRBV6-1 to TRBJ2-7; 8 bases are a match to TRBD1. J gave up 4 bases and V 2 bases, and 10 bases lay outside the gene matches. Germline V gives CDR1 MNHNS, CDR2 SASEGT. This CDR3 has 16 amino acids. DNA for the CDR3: TGTGCCAGCAGTGAAATCTACCAACAGGGGGGTTACGAGCAGTACTTC. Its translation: CASSEIYQQGGYEQYF.

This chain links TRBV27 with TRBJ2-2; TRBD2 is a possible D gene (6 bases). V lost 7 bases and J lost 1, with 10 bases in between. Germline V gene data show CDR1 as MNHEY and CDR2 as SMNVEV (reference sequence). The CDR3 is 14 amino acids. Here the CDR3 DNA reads TGTGCCAGCAAGGAGGGTCGGAACACCGGGGAGCTGTTTTTT. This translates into CASKEGRNTGELFF.

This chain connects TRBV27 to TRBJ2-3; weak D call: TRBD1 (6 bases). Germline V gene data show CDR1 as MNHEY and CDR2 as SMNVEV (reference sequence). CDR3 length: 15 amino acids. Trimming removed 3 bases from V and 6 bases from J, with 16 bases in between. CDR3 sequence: CASSFGGLRSDTQYF. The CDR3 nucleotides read TGTGCCAGCAGTTTTGGGGGCTTACGTTCGGATACGCAGTATTTT.

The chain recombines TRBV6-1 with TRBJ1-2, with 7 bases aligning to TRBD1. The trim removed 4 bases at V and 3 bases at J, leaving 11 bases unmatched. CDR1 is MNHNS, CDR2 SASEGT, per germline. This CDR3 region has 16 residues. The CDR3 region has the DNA TGTGCCAGCAGTGCTACGACAGGGTTTGGCTACTATGGCTACACCTTC. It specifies CASSATTGFGYYGYTF.

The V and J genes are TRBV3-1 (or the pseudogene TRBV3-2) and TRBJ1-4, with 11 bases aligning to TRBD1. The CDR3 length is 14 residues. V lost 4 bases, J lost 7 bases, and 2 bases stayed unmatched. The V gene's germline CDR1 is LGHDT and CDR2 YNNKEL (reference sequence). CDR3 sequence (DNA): TGTGCCAGCAGCCGAGGGACAGGGGGTGAAAAACTGTTTTTT. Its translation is CASSRGTGGEKLFF.

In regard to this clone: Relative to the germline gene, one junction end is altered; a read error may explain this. The CDR3 coding sequence is TGTGCCAGCAGTTTAGCGCTAGCAGGTGAAACTTTCTTT. This codes for CASSLALAGETFF. This rearrangement joins TRBV12-3 or TRBV12-4 to TRBJ1-1; D is unclear. The CDR3 totals 13 residues.

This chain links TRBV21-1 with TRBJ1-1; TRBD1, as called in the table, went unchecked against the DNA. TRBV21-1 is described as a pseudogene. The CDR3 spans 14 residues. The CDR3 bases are TGTGCCAGCAGCCCCCGGGACACTCAATATGAAGCTTTCTTT. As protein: CASSPRDTQYEAFF.

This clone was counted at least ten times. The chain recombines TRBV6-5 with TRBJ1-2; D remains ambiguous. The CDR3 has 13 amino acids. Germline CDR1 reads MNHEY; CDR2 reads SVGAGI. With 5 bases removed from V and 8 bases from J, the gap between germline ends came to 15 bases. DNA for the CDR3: TGTGCCAGCAGTCTCTCGGGGTTGCTCGGCTACACCTTC. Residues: CASSLSGLLGYTF.

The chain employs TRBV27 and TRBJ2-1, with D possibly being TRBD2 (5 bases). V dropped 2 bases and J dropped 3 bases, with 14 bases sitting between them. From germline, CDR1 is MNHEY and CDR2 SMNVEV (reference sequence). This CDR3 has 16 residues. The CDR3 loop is CASSLAGLAIYNEQFF. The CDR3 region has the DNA TGTGCCAGCAGTTTAGCCGGACTGGCTATCTACAATGAGCAGTTCTTC.

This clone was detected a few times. CDR3: CASSPEGRQPQHF. CDR3 in DNA: TGTGCCAGCAGTCCGGAAGGGAGGCAGCCCCAGCATTTT. The rearrangement joins TRBV27 to TRBJ1-5; D remains unclear. From germline, CDR1 is MNHEY and CDR2 SMNVEV (reference sequence). V was pared by 5 bases and J by 7 bases, with 12 bases between. The CDR3 consists of 13 residues.

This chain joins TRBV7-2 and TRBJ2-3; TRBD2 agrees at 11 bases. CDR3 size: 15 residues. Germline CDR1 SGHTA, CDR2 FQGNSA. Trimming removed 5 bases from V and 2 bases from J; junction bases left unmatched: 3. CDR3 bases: TGTGCCAGCAGCGTGACTAGCGGGAACACAGATACGCAGTATTTT. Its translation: CASSVTSGNTDTQYF. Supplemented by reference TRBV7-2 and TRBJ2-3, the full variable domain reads GAGVSQSPSNKVTEKGKDVELRCDPISGHTALYWYRQSLGQGLEFLIYFQGNSAPDKSGLPSDRFSAERTGGSVSTLTIQRTQQEDSAVYLCASSVTSGNTDTQYFGPGTRLTVL.

CDR3 region: CASSLRLAGDGTDTQYF. The DNA for the CDR3 is TGTGCCAGCAGCTTGAGACTAGCGGGAGATGGCACAGATACGCAGTATTTT. The gene calls are TRBV5-6 and TRBJ2-3; TRBD2 matches 12 bases. Germline V CDR1 and CDR2: SGHDT, YYEEEE. The V and J ends lost 1 base and 1 base, in that order; junction bases with no gene match: 4. The CDR3 length is 17 residues. The whole variable domain, filled in from reference TRBV5-6 and TRBJ2-3, reads DAGVTQSPTHLIKTRGQQVTLRCSPKSGHDTVSWYQQALGQGPQFIFQYYEEEERQRGNFPDRFSGHQFPNYSSELNVNALLLGDSALYLCASSLRLAGDGTDTQYFGPGTRLTVL.

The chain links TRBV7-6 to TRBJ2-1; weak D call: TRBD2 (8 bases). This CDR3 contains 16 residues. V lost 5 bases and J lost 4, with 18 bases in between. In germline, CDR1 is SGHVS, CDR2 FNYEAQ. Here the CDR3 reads CASSTRGTSGYNEQFF. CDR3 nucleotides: TGTGCCAGCAGCACCAGGGGGACTAGTGGGTACAATGAGCAGTTCTTC.

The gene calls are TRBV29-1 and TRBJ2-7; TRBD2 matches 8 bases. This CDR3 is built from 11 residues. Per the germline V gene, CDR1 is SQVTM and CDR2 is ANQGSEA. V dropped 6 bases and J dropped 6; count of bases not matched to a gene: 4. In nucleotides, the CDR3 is TGCAGCGTCTCGACTAGCGTCGAGCAGTACTTC. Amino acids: CSVSTSVEQYF.

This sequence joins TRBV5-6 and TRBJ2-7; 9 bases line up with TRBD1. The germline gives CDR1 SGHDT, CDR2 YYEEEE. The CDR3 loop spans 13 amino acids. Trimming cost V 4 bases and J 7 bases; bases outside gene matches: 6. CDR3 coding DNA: TGTGCCAGCAGCCCCGGGACAGGGCAGGAGCAGTACTTC. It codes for CASSPGTGQEQYF.

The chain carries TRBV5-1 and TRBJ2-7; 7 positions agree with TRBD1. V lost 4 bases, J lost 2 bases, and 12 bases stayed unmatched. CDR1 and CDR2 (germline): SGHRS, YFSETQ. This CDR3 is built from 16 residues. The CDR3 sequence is CASSVGPGTETYEQYF. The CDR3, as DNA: TGCGCCAGCAGCGTAGGGCCCGGGACAGAGACCTACGAGCAGTACTTC.

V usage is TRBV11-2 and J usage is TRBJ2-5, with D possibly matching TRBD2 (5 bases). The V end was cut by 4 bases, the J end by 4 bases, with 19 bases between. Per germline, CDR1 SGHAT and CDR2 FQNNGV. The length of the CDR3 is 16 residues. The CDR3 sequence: CASSYTFGGPSETQYF. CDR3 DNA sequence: TGTGCCAGCAGCTATACCTTTGGCGGGCCATCAGAGACCCAGTACTTC.

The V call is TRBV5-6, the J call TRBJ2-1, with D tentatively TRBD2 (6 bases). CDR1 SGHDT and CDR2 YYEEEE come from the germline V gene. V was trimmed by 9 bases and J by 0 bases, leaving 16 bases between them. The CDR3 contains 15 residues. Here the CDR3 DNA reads TGTGCCACCACAGGATTGCGGGGCTCCTACAATGAGCAGTTCTTC. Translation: CATTGLRGSYNEQFF.

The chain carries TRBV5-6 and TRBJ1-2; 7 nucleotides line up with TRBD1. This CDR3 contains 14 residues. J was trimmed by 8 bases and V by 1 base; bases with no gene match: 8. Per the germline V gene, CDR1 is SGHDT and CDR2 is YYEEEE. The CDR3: CASSLWDSQGGYTF. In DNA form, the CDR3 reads TGTGCCAGCAGCTTGTGGGACAGCCAGGGCGGCTACACCTTC.

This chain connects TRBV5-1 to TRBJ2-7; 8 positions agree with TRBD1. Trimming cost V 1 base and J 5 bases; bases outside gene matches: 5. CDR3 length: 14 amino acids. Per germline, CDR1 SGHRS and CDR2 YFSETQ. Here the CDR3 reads CASSLSGQGDEQYF. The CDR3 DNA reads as TGCGCCAGCAGCTTGTCAGGACAGGGAGACGAGCAGTACTTC.

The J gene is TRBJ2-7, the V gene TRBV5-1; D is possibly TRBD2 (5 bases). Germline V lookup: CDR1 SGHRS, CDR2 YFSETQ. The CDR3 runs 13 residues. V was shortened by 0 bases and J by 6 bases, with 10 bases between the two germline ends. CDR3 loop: CASSLGPGSEQYF. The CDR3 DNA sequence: TGCGCCAGCAGCTTGGGGCCGGGAAGCGAGCAGTACTTC.

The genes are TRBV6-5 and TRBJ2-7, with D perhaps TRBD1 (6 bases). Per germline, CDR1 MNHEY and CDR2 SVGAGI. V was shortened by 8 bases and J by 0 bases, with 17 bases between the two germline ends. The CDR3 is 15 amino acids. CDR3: CASASRAGDSYEQYF. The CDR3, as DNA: TGTGCCAGCGCGTCTCGAGCAGGGGACTCCTACGAGCAGTACTTC.

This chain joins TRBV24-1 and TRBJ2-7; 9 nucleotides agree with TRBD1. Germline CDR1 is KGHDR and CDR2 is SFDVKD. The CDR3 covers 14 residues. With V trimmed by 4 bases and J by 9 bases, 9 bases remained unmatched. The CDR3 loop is CATSDIPGQGRQYF. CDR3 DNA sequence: TGTGCCACCAGTGACATCCCGGGACAGGGACGGCAGTACTTC.